The clone carrying this T cell receptor beta chain has a single count. The sample belongs to a study of PD-L1 blockade in urothelial cancer. About the research overall: There were a median of around 140,000 T cells in blood samples.

Regarding time point: peripheral blood 6 weeks after treatment start. Patients in the study were battling locally advanced or metastatic urothelial carcinoma. Germline V gene data show CDR1 as MNHEY and CDR2 as SVGAGI. This CDR3 contains 12 residues. Trimming cost V 2 bases and J 7 bases, with 8 bases left between them. Every PCR was spiked with synthetic TCR analog templates. Libraries were prepared by immunoSEQ multiplex PCR; TCRdb keeps only in-frame clonotypes and omits some of them. Here the sample spans roughly 29,000 clones, approximately 81% being singletons. The material was PBMCs, obtained around atezolizumab (anti-PD-L1) treatment. The clonotype originates from a man in his sixties or seventies with urothelial cancer. V and J are TRBV6-5 and TRBJ1-1, with D tentatively TRBD1 (6 bases). The CDR3 DNA reads TGTGCCAGCAGTTACGAGACAGGTGAAGCTTTCTTT. It specifies CASSYETGEAFF.